This note documents a single T cell receptor beta chain sequence. The antigen is undetermined. This sample stems from a study of identifying expanded T cells in peripheral blood. General study findings and limits: Technical replicates showed about 1.1 changed clones; approximately 2 weeks roughly 16; four weeks 19. Across healthy donors, higher total template counts meant significantly greater roughly 2-week count variance.

Using immunoSEQ multiplex PCR, the repertoire was profiled, and TCRdb retains in-frame clones only, with some absent. The top ten hold about 14% of the sample, which has fewer than 55,000 clones, around 82% seen once. This CDR3 comprises 14 residues. The V end lost 7 bases, the J end lost 1 base, and 12 bases lay between the germline ends. Per the germline V gene, CDR1 is SNHLY and CDR2 is FYNNEI. This receptor was taken from a person aged 18-69 years in good health. Sequenced material: blood. The chain employs TRBV2 and TRBJ2-3; D might be TRBD1 (6 bases). The CDR3 sequence: CASTKDRGTDTQYF. DNA for the CDR3: TGTGCCAGCACCAAGGACAGAGGCACAGATACGCAGTATTTT.